Listed below are T cell receptor beta chains from one sample, sequenced in a study of T-cell memory formation after mild COVID-19. Each CDR3 protein is one row after TCRdb ran MiXCR on the 5' RACE reads. The table has 450,000 to 700,000 distinct CDR3 sequences, roughly 18% seen once. Input material: PBMCs or a T cell subset sorted from them (not recorded which). These receptors all come from an adult woman who had mild COVID-19 (a few samples of this study predate the infection). Cell type and time point are not known. The CDR3 runs from the conserved cysteine through the conserved F or W. Fields, in order: CDR3 length, V gene, clone size, D gene, J gene, CDR3 protein, CDR3 DNA. D genes are given only for firm matches. Size tells how often a clone was seen (once, few, many) or the class of an expanded clone, and some rows leave it out.

>16|TRBV6-1|.|.|TRBJ2-1
CASSEFPGTGKNEQFF
TGTGCCAGCAGTGAATTCCCGGGTACAGGGAAGAATGAGCAGTTCTTC
>16|TRBV25-1|few|.|TRBJ1-4
CASSVNRGDRPEKLFF
TGTGCCAGCAGTGTGAATAGAGGTGACCGACCTGAAAAACTGTTTTTT
>13|TRBV5-6|many|.|TRBJ2-7
CASSLGRSYEQYF
TGTGCCAGCAGCTTAGGACGCTCTTACGAGCAGTACTTC
>14|TRBV24-1|few|.|TRBJ2-2
CATSPWTDTGELFF
TGTGCCACCTCCCCATGGACGGACACCGGGGAGCTGTTTTTT
>14|TRBV7-6|many|.|TRBJ2-6
CASSLAGWANVLTF
TGTGCCAGCAGCTTAGCGGGGTGGGCCAACGTCCTGACTTTC
>13|TRBV5-1|many|TRBD1|TRBJ1-1
CASSPDRDTEAFF
TGCGCCAGCAGCCCAGACAGGGACACTGAAGCTTTCTTT
>13|TRBV6-2/TRBV6-3|.|.|TRBJ2-1
CASARGVWGEQFF
TGTGCCAGCGCCCGAGGGGTATGGGGTGAGCAGTTCTTC
>15|TRBV5-4|many|.|TRBJ2-1
CASSPTGGRYNEQFF
TGTGCCAGCAGTCCCACTGGAGGGAGGTACAATGAGCAGTTCTTC
>15|TRBV6-1|.|.|TRBJ1-3
CASSERGSSGNTIYF
TGTGCCAGCAGCGAGAGAGGATCCTCTGGAAACACCATATATTTT
>16|TRBV9|many|.|TRBJ2-6
CASSPRVNPGANVLTF
TGTGCCAGCAGCCCGAGGGTTAACCCTGGGGCCAACGTCCTGACTTTC
>13|TRBV10-3|many|TRBD1|TRBJ1-2
CAISVDRGPGYTF
TGTGCCATCAGTGTAGACAGGGGACCTGGCTACACCTTC
>16|TRBV5-1|many|.|TRBJ2-3
CASKLLGGTSTDTQYF
TGCGCCAGCAAGCTGCTCGGCGGAACTAGCACAGATACGCAGTATTTT
>15|TRBV5-4|.|TRBD2|TRBJ2-7
CASSLDSGRAYEQYF
TGTGCCAGCAGCTTGGATAGCGGGAGGGCCTACGAGCAGTACTTC
>17|TRBV27|.|TRBD1|TRBJ2-3
CASRKRPGQGSTDTQYF
TGTGCCAGCAGAAAACGACCGGGACAGGGTAGCACAGATACGCAGTATTTT
>12|TRBV19|many|.|TRBJ1-1
CASSPQNTEAFF
TGTGCCAGTAGCCCCCAGAACACTGAAGCTTTCTTT
>15|TRBV24-1|few|.|TRBJ2-5
CATSDQGTPQETQYF
TGTGCCACCAGTGATCAGGGAACCCCCCAAGAGACCCAGTACTTC
>14|TRBV2|.|.|TRBJ2-3
CASSEDSLPDTQYF
TGTGCCAGCAGTGAGGACTCGCTCCCCGATACGCAGTATTTT
>13|TRBV6-2/TRBV6-3|.|.|TRBJ1-1
CASSLQGYPEAFF
TGTGCCAGCAGTTTACAGGGCTACCCTGAAGCTTTCTTT
>14|TRBV5-6|.|.|TRBJ2-1
CASSFELSRHEQFF
TGTGCCAGCAGCTTTGAACTTTCTAGGCATGAGCAGTTCTTC
>15|TRBV24-1|.|.|TRBJ2-2
CATSAPGVLTGELFF
TGTGCCACCAGTGCCCCCGGGGTTCTCACCGGGGAGCTGTTTTTT
>13|TRBV30|.|.|TRBJ2-6
CAWNRAGANVLTF
TGTGCCTGGAATAGAGCTGGGGCCAACGTCCTGACTTTC
>16|TRBV7-2|.|TRBD2|TRBJ2-7
CASSPGGGLAGDEQYF
TGTGCCAGCAGCCCCGGAGGGGGGCTAGCGGGAGACGAGCAGTACTTC
>14|TRBV18|many|.|TRBJ1-6
CASSLDRQNSPLHF
TGTGCCAGCTCACTCGATCGACAGAATTCACCCCTCCACTTT
>16|TRBV30|.|.|TRBJ2-1
CAWSGGTFRPYNEQFF
TGTGCCTGGAGTGGTGGGACCTTCAGGCCCTACAATGAGCAGTTCTTC
>14|TRBV6-2/TRBV6-3|many|TRBD2|TRBJ2-2
CASSYSGGAGELFF
TGTGCCAGCAGTTACAGCGGGGGGGCCGGGGAGCTGTTTTTT
>14|TRBV18|many|.|TRBJ2-3
CASSPGAGTDTQYF
TGTGCCAGCTCACCAGGGGCGGGCACAGATACGCAGTATTTT
>15|TRBV7-3|once|.|TRBJ1-1
CASSDPSTGNTEAFF
TGTGCCAGCAGCGATCCAAGCACAGGGAACACTGAAGCTTTCTTT
>13|TRBV4-1|.|.|TRBJ2-1
CASSQLLGNEQFF
TGCGCCAGCAGCCAATTACTAGGCAATGAGCAGTTCTTC
>17|TRBV20-1|.|TRBD1|TRBJ2-5
CSARDPPRTGTKETQYF
TGCAGTGCTAGAGACCCCCCCCGGACAGGGACGAAAGAGACCCAGTACTTC
>13|TRBV7-2|.|TRBD1|TRBJ1-1
CASRTDRDTEAFF
TGTGCCAGCAGGACGGACAGGGACACTGAAGCTTTCTTT
>12|TRBV11-3|.|TRBD1|TRBJ2-7
CASSFGDRAQYF
TGTGCCAGCAGCTTTGGGGACAGGGCGCAGTACTTC
>14|TRBV5-1|many|TRBD1|TRBJ2-7
CASSRTGGRYEQYF
TGTGCCAGCAGTCGGACAGGGGGCAGGTACGAGCAGTACTTC
>12|TRBV29-1|.|.|TRBJ1-1
CSVGQTSLGAFF
TGCAGCGTAGGACAGACCTCCCTGGGAGCTTTCTTT
>15|TRBV7-6|.|.|TRBJ2-3
CASLGGPTSTDTQYF
TGTGCCAGCCTAGGGGGGCCCACGAGCACAGATACGCAGTATTTT
>14|TRBV12-5|few|.|TRBJ1-2
CASGLWGRGYGYTF
TGTGCTAGTGGTTTGTGGGGGCGAGGCTATGGCTACACCTTC
>15|TRBV7-9|.|.|TRBJ1-1
CASSYPAQVITEAFF
TGTGCCAGCAGCTACCCCGCCCAGGTCATCACTGAAGCTTTCTTT
>16|TRBV7-6|.|TRBD2|TRBJ2-7
CASSLASSGRVSEQYF
TGTGCCAGCAGCTTAGCGTCTAGCGGGAGAGTCTCCGAGCAGTACTTC
>12|TRBV19|few|.|TRBJ2-7
CASARDFHEQYF
TGTGCCAGTGCCCGGGACTTCCACGAGCAGTACTTC
>14|TRBV12-3/TRBV12-4|.|TRBD1|TRBJ1-5
CASSFRTGNQPQHF
TGTGCCAGCAGTTTTCGGACAGGAAATCAGCCCCAGCATTTT
>12|TRBV5-5|.|.|TRBJ2-5
CASIPGGETQYF
TGTGCCAGCATTCCCGGCGGGGAGACCCAGTACTTC
>15|TRBV12-3/TRBV12-4|few|.|TRBJ2-2
CASSLFQWNTGELFF
TGTGCCAGCAGTTTGTTTCAGTGGAACACCGGGGAGCTGTTTTTT